Shown below are 32 T cell receptor beta chains from a single sample sequenced in a study of T cells in Graves' hyperthyroidism and ophthalmopathy. Amplification targeted TCR beta CDR3 regions from RNA transcripts. With the HTBI primer set, the TCR CDR3 went through a first round of RT-PCR. TCRdb re-called the multiplex PCR reads with MiXCR, one entry per CDR3 protein. The profile shows about 620,000 distinct CDR3 sequences, roughly 17% of them singletons. Sequenced input: blood. The source of these receptors is a woman in her thirties with Graves' hyperthyroidism.

This clonotype was counted many times. This rearrangement joins TRBV6-2 or TRBV6-3 to TRBJ2-5; D is perhaps TRBD1 (6 bases). The CDR3 covers 15 residues. V lost 6 bases to trimming and J lost 7 bases, with 21 bases between them. Per the germline V gene, CDR1 is MNHEY and CDR2 is SVGEGT. CDR3: CASRLRDIQDGTQYF. CDR3 nucleotide sequence: TGTGCCAGCAGACTGAGGGACATACAAGATGGGACCCAGTACTTC.

The sample holds many counts of this clonotype. This chain joins TRBV28 and TRBJ2-5, with unresolved D. CDR1 and CDR2 from the germline V gene are MDHEN and SYDVKM. The V and J ends lost 11 bases and 7 bases respectively, with 11 bases between them. This CDR3 contains 10 residues. CDR3 residues: CAAGPWTQYF. DNA of the CDR3: TGTGCCGCCGGGCCTTGGACCCAGTACTTC.

The chain carries TRBV5-8 and TRBJ2-3, with TRBD2 matching over 9 bases. The V and J ends lost 1 base and 5 bases, in that order; junction bases with no gene match: 5. The V gene's germline CDR1 is SGHTS and CDR2 YDEGEE. This CDR3 is 15 amino acids long. The CDR3 reads CASSLLAGKVDTQYF. The CDR3 nucleotides read TGTGCCAGCAGCTTGCTAGCGGGAAAGGTAGATACGCAGTATTTT.

The rearrangement joins TRBV7-9 to TRBJ2-7; unclear D gene. CDR1 SEHNR and CDR2 FQNEAQ come from the germline V gene (reference sequence). Trimming stripped 6 bases from V and 6 bases from J, with 15 bases between. The length of the CDR3 is 13 residues. CDR3 residues: CASSHILWAEQYF. CDR3 sequence (DNA): TGTGCCAGCAGTCATATCTTATGGGCCGAGCAGTACTTC.

This clonotype was found a few times. The chain couples TRBV5-4 to TRBJ2-3, with 8 positions matching TRBD2. Germline V gene sequence: CDR1 SGHNT, CDR2 YYREEE (reference sequence). The trim removed 3 bases at V and 5 bases at J, leaving 8 bases unmatched. The CDR3 loop spans 15 amino acids. CDR3 bases: TGTGCCAGCAGCTACGGGACTAGTGTCGGAGATACGCAGTATTTT. Encoded protein: CASSYGTSVGDTQYF.

Many counts were recorded for this clonotype. The CDR3 reads CASSPAETQYF. The DNA for the CDR3 is TGTGCCAGCAGCCCAGCGGAGACCCAGTACTTC. J is TRBJ2-5 and V is TRBV11-2; D ambiguous. V shed 5 bases and J shed 5 bases, with 6 bases lying between them. The germline V gene has CDR1 SGHAT and CDR2 FQNNGV. This CDR3 contains 11 residues.

This chain connects TRBV7-9 to TRBJ1-6; D is perhaps TRBD1 (5 bases). The length of the CDR3 is 13 residues. V dropped 1 base and J dropped 10 bases, with 8 bases sitting between them. Germline loops: CDR1 SEHNR, CDR2 FQNEAQ (reference sequence). CDR3 bases: TGTGCCAGCAGCTTAGACAGGCAATCACCCCTCCACTTT. Its protein is CASSLDRQSPLHF.

The V call is TRBV4-1, the J call TRBJ2-7; 8 bases map to TRBD1. Germline assignment: CDR1 MGHRA and CDR2 YSYEKL. After removal of 4 bases from V and 2 bases from J, the junction contained 4 bases not matched to a gene. The CDR3 is 14 residues long. As DNA, the CDR3 is TGCGCCAGCAGCCGCACGGGACAGGCCTACGAGCAGTACTTC. Protein sequence: CASSRTGQAYEQYF.

In its sample, this clonotype was seen many times. The genes are TRBV10-3 and TRBJ2-3; TRBD1 agrees at 10 bases. The CDR3 spans 15 residues. The junction had 7 bases not matched to a gene; V was cut back by 6 bases and J by 4 bases. Germline V CDR1 and CDR2: ENHRY, SYGVKD. CDR3 sequence reads: CAISRDRGESDTQYF. The CDR3 coding sequence is TGTGCCATCAGCCGGGACAGGGGAGAATCAGATACGCAGTATTTT.

This clonotype turned up a few times. V gene TRBV3-1 combines with J gene TRBJ2-2; the match to TRBD2 covers 10 bases. V shed 0 bases, J shed 7 bases, and the junction held 8 bases outside the gene matches. The CDR3 is made up of 17 amino acids. The germline CDR1 and CDR2 sequences are LGHDT and YNNKEL (reference sequence). CDR3 in DNA: TGTGCCAGCAGCCAAGATGAGCTAGCGGGAGTGGTCGGGGAGCTGTTTTTT. This encodes CASSQDELAGVVGELFF.

This clonotype was recorded many times. V is TRBV20-1 and J is TRBJ2-1; D remains ambiguous. The V gene lost 3 bases and the J gene lost 5 bases, with 11 bases spanning the gap. CDR3 length: 13 amino acids. Germline CDR1 DFQATT, CDR2 SNEGSKA (reference sequence). This CDR3 is CSASAYQHNEQFF. CDR3 DNA: TGCAGTGCTAGCGCGTACCAGCACAATGAGCAGTTCTTC.

The sample holds many counts of this clonotype. The chain links TRBV12-3 or TRBV12-4 to TRBJ1-6, with TRBD1 identical over 7 bases. The CDR3 loop spans 13 amino acids. Trimming removed 5 bases from V and 10 bases from J; junction bases left unmatched: 5. CDR3 amino acids: CASSRTGVSPLHF. The DNA for the CDR3 is TGTGCCAGCAGTCGCACAGGGGTCTCACCCCTCCACTTT.

This clonotype was found many times. This chain links TRBV28 with TRBJ2-1, with 7 bases that match TRBD2. Germline CDR1 and CDR2: MDHEN and SYDVKM. J was trimmed by 12 bases and V by 6 bases; bases with no gene match: 8. The CDR3 is 12 amino acids. The CDR3: CASRLAESLQFF. Here the CDR3 DNA reads TGTGCCAGCAGGCTAGCGGAAAGTCTGCAGTTCTTC.

In its sample, this clonotype was seen many times. The chain carries TRBV2 and TRBJ2-1, with 8 bases aligning to TRBD2. V was pared by 4 bases and J by 7 bases, with 6 bases of the junction left unmatched. Germline CDR1 SNHLY, CDR2 FYNNEI. This CDR3 is 14 amino acids long. Here the CDR3 reads CASSVEREHNEQFF. The CDR3 DNA reads as TGTGCCAGCAGTGTGGAGCGGGAGCATAATGAGCAGTTCTTC.

This sequence joins TRBV4-2 and TRBJ2-1; 7 bases are shared with TRBD2. The J call may be incorrect, as the DNA end agrees better with TRBJ2-7. CDR3 length: 18 amino acids. Looked up from germline, CDR1 is LGHNA and CDR2 is YNFKEQ. The CDR3 DNA reads as TGTGCCAGCAGCCAAGTAATCGGTCGACTAGCAGTAGGGAATGAGCAGTACTTC. Protein sequence: CASSQVIGRLAVGNEQYF.

This clonotype has at least ten counts. The V gene is TRBV6-2 or TRBV6-3, the J gene TRBJ1-1; the D is unclear. Trimming took off 7 bases at V and 0 bases at J, with 9 bases between the two ends. There are 13 residues in the CDR3. Germline loops: CDR1 MNHEY, CDR2 SVGEGT. The CDR3 DNA reads as TGTGCCAGCATAGACGTCATGAACACTGAAGCTTTCTTT. It encodes CASIDVMNTEAFF.

This clonotype showed up just a few times. This chain links TRBV19 with TRBJ1-5; D not certain. This CDR3 comprises 13 residues. The V gene lost 5 bases and the J gene lost 7 bases, with 12 bases spanning the gap. Germline V gives CDR1 LNHDA, CDR2 SQIVND (reference sequence). In DNA form, the CDR3 reads TGTGCCAGTAGTCCCAAGAACTTACAGCCCCAGCATTTT. This encodes CASSPKNLQPQHF.

V usage is TRBV5-8 and J usage is TRBJ1-2; D remains ambiguous. This CDR3 has 15 amino acids. Germline V CDR1 and CDR2: SGHTS, YDEGEE. Deletions cut 0 bases from V and 2 bases from J, with 11 bases between. CDR3 region: CASSLDRRQNYGYTF. The CDR3 DNA reads TGTGCCAGCAGCTTGGACCGGCGCCAAAACTATGGCTACACCTTC.

This clonotype was seen repeatedly, ten times or more. J is TRBJ2-7 and V is TRBV7-2; 11 nucleotides align to TRBD2. CDR3 length: 14 amino acids. Losses at the gene ends were 5 bases for V and 0 bases for J; bases not matched to a gene: 0. The germline V gene encodes CDR1 SGHTA and CDR2 FQGNSA. Here the CDR3 reads CASSTSGSSYEQYF. The DNA for the CDR3 is TGTGCCAGCAGCACTAGCGGGAGCTCCTACGAGCAGTACTTC.

The rearrangement joins TRBV20-1 to TRBJ2-2; the match to TRBD2 covers 9 bases. The CDR3 sequence is 16 residues long. Germline-derived CDR1 and CDR2 are DFQATT and SNEGSKA (reference sequence). The ends lost 0 bases at V and 3 bases at J; junction bases unmatched: 5. The CDR3 here is CSARDLIAGDTGELFF. CDR3 sequence (DNA): TGCAGTGCTAGAGATCTAATAGCGGGGGACACCGGGGAGCTGTTTTTT.

This clonotype was observed at least ten times. The J gene is TRBJ1-2, the V gene TRBV11-1; D perhaps matches TRBD1 (6 bases). The CDR3 loop spans 14 amino acids. The germline V gene encodes CDR1 SGHAT and CDR2 FQDESV (reference sequence). V was shortened by 5 bases and J by 6 bases, with 16 bases between the two germline ends. This chain's CDR3 is CASSGIRRGDGYTF. As DNA, the CDR3 is TGTGCCAGCAGCGGAATCAGAAGGGGGGATGGCTACACCTTC.

Many counts were recorded for this clonotype. V and J are TRBV28 and TRBJ1-5, with TRBD1 matching 11 bases. The germline gives CDR1 MDHEN, CDR2 SYDVKM. This CDR3 region has 15 residues. Trimming removed 10 bases from V and 7 bases from J; junction bases left unmatched: 12. CDR3 DNA sequence: TGTGCCACCATGAGTGGACAGGGGGCCGAACAGCCCCAGCATTTT. Translation: CATMSGQGAEQPQHF.

Concerning this clonotype itself: This may be a read error: a much more frequent sequence differs by one nucleotide. This chain uses TRBV2 with TRBJ2-7; D remains unclear. From germline, CDR1 is SNHLY and CDR2 FYNNEI. CDR3 length equals 13 residues. The V gene lost 7 bases and the J gene lost 2 bases, with 12 bases spanning the gap. The CDR3 DNA is TGTGCCAGCACGGAGACAAACCCCTACGAGCAGTACTTC. Its protein is CASTETNPYEQYF.

In its sample, this clonotype was seen many times. The chain has TRBV6-2 or TRBV6-3 and TRBJ2-5; D is perhaps TRBD2 (5 bases). CDR1 and CDR2 (germline): MNHEY, SVGEGT. The V gene lost 7 bases and the J gene lost 5 bases, with 14 bases spanning the gap. There are 13 residues in the CDR3. DNA for the CDR3: TGTGCCAGCAAGTGGGAGTTAGGGGAGACCCAGTACTTC. Translation gives CASKWELGETQYF.

This chain uses TRBV7-2 with TRBJ2-1; 16 positions agree with TRBD2. CDR1 SGHTA and CDR2 FQGNSA come from the germline V gene. Trimming at V came to 5 bases and at J to 9 bases, leaving 10 bases not matched to a gene. The CDR3 sequence is 17 residues long. The CDR3 here is CASSQSGLAGGLGEQFF. In DNA form, the CDR3 reads TGTGCCAGCAGCCAATCGGGACTAGCGGGAGGGCTGGGTGAGCAGTTCTTC. The whole variable domain, remainder taken from reference TRBV7-2 and TRBJ2-1, is GAGVSQSPSNKVTEKGKDVELRCDPISGHTALYWYRQSLGQGLEFLIYFQGNSAPDKSGLPSDRFSAERTGGSVSTLTIQRTQQEDSAVYLCASSQSGLAGGLGEQFFGPGTRLTVL.

Worth noting for this clonotype: Given a much more abundant clone one base away, this may be a read error. The CDR3: CVSSPGLAGAGDTQYF. The CDR3 DNA reads as TGCGTCAGCAGCCCCGGACTAGCGGGGGCGGGAGATACGCAGTATTTT. The chain recombines TRBV5-1 with TRBJ2-3; 13 positions match TRBD2. CDR1 and CDR2 from the germline V gene are SGHRS and YFSETQ. This CDR3 comprises 16 residues.

V is TRBV20-1 and J is TRBJ1-2, with TRBD1 as a possible D gene (5 bases). This CDR3 is built from 13 residues. V was shortened by 2 bases and J by 6 bases, with 13 bases between the two germline ends. The germline gives CDR1 DFQATT, CDR2 SNEGSKA (reference sequence). CDR3 DNA sequence: TGCAGTGCTAGACCCCGGGGACTAGATGGCTACACCTTC. Its protein is CSARPRGLDGYTF.

This clonotype was counted many times. The chain has TRBV2 and TRBJ2-4, with D tentatively TRBD2 (5 bases). Trimming left V 6 bases short and J 8 bases short, with 14 bases between. The germline CDR1 and CDR2 sequences are SNHLY and FYNNEI. CDR3 length equals 13 residues. CDR3 in amino acids: CASRASRADIQYF. CDR3 nucleotides: TGTGCCAGCAGAGCCTCCCGAGCGGACATTCAGTACTTC.

The chain joins TRBV6-1 to TRBJ2-2; D is uncertain. Germline V gives CDR1 MNHNS, CDR2 SASEGT. The CDR3 is 12 amino acids. Trimming cost V 8 bases and J 11 bases, with 15 bases left between them. This CDR3 is CASRGAPDELFF. The CDR3 DNA follows: TGTGCCAGCCGAGGCGCGCCGGATGAGCTGTTTTTT.

This clonotype was detected ten times or more. CDR3 sequence (DNA): TGTGCCAGCAGAGCGACAGGGCGACTGGATACGCAGTATTTT. It is translated as CASRATGRLDTQYF. This rearrangement joins TRBV28 to TRBJ2-3; 7 nucleotides line up with TRBD1. CDR3 length equals 14 residues. Germline lookup yields CDR1 MDHEN and CDR2 SYDVKM. Trimming at V came to 6 bases and at J to 6 bases, leaving 9 bases not matched to a gene.

This clonotype was recorded a few times. In DNA, the CDR3 is TGTGCCATCAGTTCAGATACAGGGGGTGGCTACACCTTC. Protein product: CAISSDTGGGYTF. The rearrangement links TRBV10-3 to TRBJ1-2; 8 bases map to TRBD1. CDR3 size: 13 residues. Trimming at V came to 5 bases and at J to 7 bases, leaving 6 bases not matched to a gene. Germline CDR1 reads ENHRY; CDR2 reads SYGVKD.

This clonotype occurred a few times. The junction departs from germline at one end; a sequencing error may be responsible. This chain uses TRBV9 with TRBJ2-1; D is perhaps TRBD2 (5 bases). CDR1 SGDLS and CDR2 YYNGEE come from the germline V gene. CDR3 length equals 17 residues. CDR3 DNA: TGTGCCAGCAGCGTAGGGGGTAGCCCTAGCTCCCACAATGAGCAGTTCTTC. Residues: CASSVGGSPSSHNEQFF.